These 9 T cell receptor beta chains were all obtained from the same sample, sequenced in a study of blood T cells in healthy people across ages. Then a second PCR, running about 6 to 12 cycles, was carried out with a sample-barcoded 5' primer and a J-beta primer mix. TCRdb processed the 5' RACE reads anew with MiXCR; each CDR3 protein has one entry. The sample carries about 1,800,000 distinct CDR3 sequences, 25% to 30% recorded once. Sequenced material: blood. The receptors stem from a young woman in good health.

The J gene is TRBJ2-5, the V gene TRBV12-3 or TRBV12-4, with 9 bases lining up with TRBD2. CDR3 length: 17 amino acids. With V trimmed by 1 base and J by 2 bases, 8 bases remained unmatched. The CDR3 loop is CASSLVRISGRQETQYF. For the CDR3, the DNA is TGTGCCAGCAGTTTAGTGAGGATTAGCGGGAGACAAGAGACCCAGTACTTC.

The chain couples TRBV6-6 to TRBJ2-3; D unclear. This CDR3 has 17 amino acids. From germline, CDR1 is MNHNY and CDR2 SVGAGI (reference sequence). V lost 2 bases and J lost 2, with 17 bases in between. CDR3 protein: CASSYGAEIKATDTQYF. In DNA, the CDR3 is TGTGCCAGCAGTTACGGTGCTGAGATCAAGGCCACAGATACGCAGTATTTT.

This chain connects TRBV7-2 to TRBJ2-1; the match to TRBD2 covers 14 bases. Judging by the DNA end, TRBJ2-7 fits better; the J call may be wrong. This CDR3 is 18 amino acids long. CDR1 is SGHTA, CDR2 FQGNSA, per germline. CDR3 in DNA: TGTGCCAGCAGCTTAGTCCGGACTAGCGGGAGGTCCTACAATGAGCAGTACTTC. This encodes CASSLVRTSGRSYNEQYF.

About this clonotype itself: Since a much larger clone is just one base distant, this may be a read error. This chain joins TRBV6-5 and TRBJ2-4; possibly TRBD1 or TRBD2 for D (5 bases each). The germline V gene encodes CDR1 MNHEY and CDR2 SVGAGI. CDR3 length equals 14 residues. The V gene lost 2 bases and the J gene lost 15 bases, with 20 bases spanning the gap. The CDR3 here is CASSYGGAAYERYF. The CDR3 bases are TGTGCCAGCAGTTACGGGGGAGCGGCCTACGAGCGGTACTTC.

Comments on this clonotype: A much more abundant neighbour one base away suggests this may be a read error. The chain uses TRBV7-2 and TRBJ2-1; D is uncertain. Germline V lookup: CDR1 SGHTA, CDR2 FQGNSA. This CDR3 is 16 amino acids long. Trimming removed 2 bases from V and 6 bases from J, with 17 bases in between. The CDR3 region is CASSLSGPIGGNEQFF. The DNA for the CDR3 is TGTGCCAGCAGCTTAAGTGGGCCGATCGGTGGCAATGAGCAGTTCTTC.

This clonotype was recorded many times. The J gene is TRBJ2-1, the V gene TRBV7-6, with 10 bases lining up with TRBD2. Germline V gene sequence: CDR1 SGHVS, CDR2 FNYEAQ. Trimming at V came to 5 bases and at J to 9 bases, leaving 13 bases not matched to a gene. CDR3 length: 16 amino acids. CDR3 nucleotides: TGTGCCAGCAGCCAAGAGAACCCAGCGGGAGGGGGTGAGCAGTTCTTC. Its protein is CASSQENPAGGGEQFF.

This clonotype was counted a single time. An end of the junction does not agree with germline; a read error may underlie this. This chain links TRBV27 with TRBJ1-1, with D unresolved. Germline V CDR1 and CDR2: MNHEY, SMNVEV (reference sequence). CDR3 size: 15 residues. DNA for the CDR3: TGTGCTAGCAATCGGGCGCGGGGATCGAACACTGAAGCTTTCTTT. Protein: CASNRARGSNTEAFF.

This clonotype was seen only a few times. The V and J genes are TRBV5-1 and TRBJ2-4; D may correspond to TRBD1 or TRBD2 (5 bases each). The CDR3 runs 16 residues. Germline V gives CDR1 SGHRS, CDR2 YFSETQ. The V end was cut by 4 bases, the J end by 6 bases, with 20 bases between. The CDR3: CASSQFGQGEGNIQYF. The CDR3 coding sequence is TGCGCCAGCAGCCAGTTCGGACAAGGAGAGGGAAACATTCAGTACTTC.

Turning to this clonotype: A junction boundary mismatches the germline segment, possibly from a read error. The rearrangement joins TRBV15 to TRBJ2-3; D is possibly TRBD1 (5 bases). Germline V gives CDR1 LNHNV, CDR2 YYDKDF (reference sequence). The CDR3 length is 12 residues. CDR3 sequence (DNA): TGTGCCACGCGACAGAGCCACGATATGCAGTATTTT. It translates to CATRQSHDMQYF.